The table lists the clone carrying this T cell receptor beta chain with many counts. The antigen remains unidentified. No treatment of any kind had been given to any patient before thyroid surgery. This specimen belongs to a study of metastatic and nonmetastatic thyroid tumors. TCRdb reassembled clones from the PCR reads with MiXCR. Altogether roughly 45,000 clones are present, 3% to 3.5% being singletons, with the ten largest covering 9.5% to 10%. Whole-study results and caveats: According to reports, the diversity of TCR beta was significantly higher in malignant thyroid tumors than in benign nodules, and this held in both blood and tumor samples.

There are 15 residues in the CDR3. The V and J ends lost 9 bases and 2 bases respectively, with 18 bases between them. Germline V CDR1 and CDR2: LNHDA, SQIVND (reference sequence). The sequence was collected from a female donor with papillary thyroid cancer or a benign thyroid nodule (not recorded which). Some clones in this sample may be carry-over from other donors' samples. The V call is TRBV19, the J call TRBJ2-3; tentative D call: TRBD2 (6 bases). What was sequenced was blood. Here the CDR3 DNA reads TGTGCCAGCCAACATCCTGGCGGGACCACAGATACGCAGTATTTT. Its protein is CASQHPGGTTDTQYF.